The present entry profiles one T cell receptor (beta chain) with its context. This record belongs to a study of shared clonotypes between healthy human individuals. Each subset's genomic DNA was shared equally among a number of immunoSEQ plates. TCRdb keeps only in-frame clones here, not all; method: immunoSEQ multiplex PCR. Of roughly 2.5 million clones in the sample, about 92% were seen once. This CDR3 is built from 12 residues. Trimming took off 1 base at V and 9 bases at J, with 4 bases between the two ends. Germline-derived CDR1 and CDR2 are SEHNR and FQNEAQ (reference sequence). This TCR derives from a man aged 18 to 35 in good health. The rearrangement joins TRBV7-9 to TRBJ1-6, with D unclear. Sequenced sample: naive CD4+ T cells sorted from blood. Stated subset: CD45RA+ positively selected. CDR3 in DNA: TGTGCCAGCAGCTTAGTTTCTTCACCCCTCCACTTT. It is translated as CASSLVSSPLHF.